These 3 T cell receptor beta chains originate from one sample sequenced in a study of preoperative IRX-2 immunotherapy in early breast cancer. Repertoires were generated with immunoSEQ multiplex PCR, while TCRdb's copy carries only in-frame clones and drops some. The profile shows about 98,000 clones, roughly 89% of them singletons. Treatment indicated: preoperative locoregional IRX-2 cytokine immunotherapy. Source: tumor tissue, taken after IRX-2 immunotherapy. All receptors come from a human donor with breast cancer.

This clone was counted a few times. The chain uses TRBV6-8 and TRBJ1-6; 8 nucleotides agree with TRBD1. There are 14 residues in the CDR3. V shed 5 bases and J 11 bases; nucleotides not matched to a gene: 8. Germline CDR1 and CDR2: MNHGY and SAAAGT. This CDR3 reads CASSEIQTGAPLHF. Here the CDR3 DNA reads TGTGCCAGCAGTGAGATCCAGACAGGGGCACCCCTCCACTTT.

The rearrangement uses TRBV5-1 and TRBJ1-1; D ambiguous. Between the trimmed V and J ends, which lost 0 bases and 2 bases, there was a span of 8 bases. The CDR3 extends over 14 amino acids. CDR1 and CDR2 (germline): SGHRS, YFSETQ. CDR3 in DNA: TGCGCCAGCAGCTTGGGTGACTTTAACACTGAAGCTTTCTTT. It specifies CASSLGDFNTEAFF.

Turning to this clone: At one end, the junction sequence differs from germline, possibly due to a read error. This chain connects TRBV30 to TRBJ1-3, with a tentative D call TRBD1 (5 bases). CDR1 is GTSNPN and CDR2 is SVGIG in the germline V gene (reference sequence). CDR3 length: 12 residues. CDR3 sequence reads: CACPGGGDTIYF. The CDR3 nucleotides read TGTGCCTGCCCGGGGGGTGGAGACACCATATATTTT.